Shown below are 16 T cell receptor beta chains from a single sample sequenced in a study of shared clonotypes between healthy human individuals. Measured with immunoSEQ multiplex PCR; TCRdb has only the in-frame clones, and not every one. Among some 1,600,000 clones, 98% were seen once, and the ten largest hold 0.4% to 0.55%. Specimen: naive CD4+ T cells sorted from blood. The subset denotes: CD45RA+ positively selected. The receptors stem from a man younger than 45 in good health.

The chain combines TRBV7-2 with TRBJ2-7, with 13 bases aligning to TRBD2. V was pared by 5 bases and J by 2 bases, with 15 bases of the junction left unmatched. Germline values: CDR1 SGHTA, CDR2 FQGNSA. This CDR3 is built from 19 residues. In nucleotides, the CDR3 is TGTGCCAGCAGCCCGAGGACTAGCGGGAGCTCCGGGCTCCCCTACGAGCAGTACTTC. It codes for CASSPRTSGSSGLPYEQYF.

J is TRBJ2-3 and V is TRBV2; D unresolved. This CDR3 is built from 11 residues. From germline, CDR1 is SNHLY and CDR2 FYNNEI. V was shortened by 4 bases and J by 7 bases, with 6 bases between the two germline ends. DNA of the CDR3: TGTGCCAGCAGTGCGGGTTATACGCAGTATTTT. This translates into CASSAGYTQYF.

This chain links TRBV6-9 with TRBJ1-1; D gene ambiguous. Trimming took 5 bases from V and 2 from J, leaving 12 bases between them. CDR3 size: 14 residues. Germline V gene data show CDR1 as MNHGY and CDR2 as SVAAGI. This chain's CDR3 is CASSLYGPNTEAFF. CDR3 bases: TGTGCCAGCAGTCTTTACGGTCCTAACACTGAAGCTTTCTTT.

The rearrangement uses TRBV6-1 and TRBJ1-1; D is possibly TRBD1 (6 bases). The CDR3 has 16 residues. V lost 2 bases to trimming and J lost 2 bases, with 15 bases between them. CDR1 and CDR2 from the germline V gene are MNHNS and SASEGT. The chain's CDR3 is CASSERSARGNTEAFF. DNA for the CDR3: TGTGCCAGCAGTGAAAGGTCGGCCAGGGGAAACACTGAAGCTTTCTTT.

The V and J genes are TRBV19 and TRBJ2-6; D not resolved. V was trimmed by 7 bases and J by 2 bases, leaving 6 bases between them. The CDR3 is 13 amino acids. The germline V gene encodes CDR1 LNHDA and CDR2 SQIVND (reference sequence). The CDR3 loop reads CASNAPGANVLTF. The CDR3 DNA reads as TGTGCCAGTAACGCCCCTGGGGCCAACGTCCTGACTTTC.

The chain joins TRBV19 to TRBJ2-3, with TRBD2 identical over 13 bases. The CDR3 sequence is 18 residues long. Losses at the gene ends were 5 bases for V and 3 bases for J; bases not matched to a gene: 11. The germline V gene encodes CDR1 LNHDA and CDR2 SQIVND (reference sequence). The CDR3 DNA reads TGTGCCAGTAGTCTTCTGCCCCAACTAGCGGGAGGGACAGATACGCAGTATTTT. Protein product: CASSLLPQLAGGTDTQYF.

The V and J genes are TRBV28 and TRBJ2-7; D might be TRBD2 (7 bases). The CDR3 runs to 19 residues. CDR1 is MDHEN and CDR2 is SYDVKM in the germline V gene. The V end was cut by 4 bases, the J end by 5 bases, with 30 bases between. CDR3 loop: CASSSSGRGLGGSIDEQYF. Here the CDR3 DNA reads TGTGCCAGCAGTTCCTCGGGCAGGGGATTAGGCGGGAGCATCGACGAGCAGTACTTC.

As for this clone: This sample includes further DNA sequences coding for the same CDR3. The chain couples TRBV28 to TRBJ1-2; possible D gene TRBD1, 5 bases. Between the trimmed V and J ends, which lost 6 bases and 0 bases, there was a span of 8 bases. This CDR3 has 13 amino acids. The germline V gene has CDR1 MDHEN and CDR2 SYDVKM. The CDR3 DNA is TGTGCCAGCAGAGCGACAGCTAACTATGGCTACACCTTC. Its translation is CASRATANYGYTF.

The V and J genes are TRBV9 and TRBJ1-3, with D possibly TRBD1 on 5 matching bases. Germline assignment: CDR1 SGDLS and CDR2 YYNGEE. The CDR3 covers 15 residues. V gave up 0 bases and J gave up 3 bases, with 10 bases separating them. The CDR3 coding sequence is TGTGCCAGCAGCGTAGAAGGGGCGGGTGGAAACACCATATATTTT. It is translated as CASSVEGAGGNTIYF.

This chain connects TRBV7-2 to TRBJ1-2; unclear D gene. V was clipped by 5 bases and J by 6 bases, with 16 bases between them. Germline V gene data show CDR1 as SGHTA and CDR2 as FQGNSA. CDR3 size: 14 residues. The CDR3 DNA sequence: TGTGCCAGCAGCCCCCGCGGGAATTTTAATGGCTACACCTTC. Translated: CASSPRGNFNGYTF. Using reference TRBV7-2 and TRBJ1-2 for the parts outside the CDR3, the full variable domain is GAGVSQSPSNKVTEKGKDVELRCDPISGHTALYWYRQSLGQGLEFLIYFQGNSAPDKSGLPSDRFSAERTGGSVSTLTIQRTQQEDSAVYLCASSPRGNFNGYTFGSGTRLTVV.

The chain couples TRBV19 to TRBJ2-1; 8 positions match TRBD1. V shed 6 bases and J 4 bases; nucleotides not matched to a gene: 5. CDR3 size: 14 residues. Germline CDR1 LNHDA, CDR2 SQIVND (reference sequence). The CDR3 here is CASRKRQGYNEQFF. CDR3 bases: TGTGCCAGTAGGAAACGACAGGGGTACAATGAGCAGTTCTTC.

The rearrangement joins TRBV29-1 to TRBJ1-1; D perhaps matches TRBD1 (6 bases). Between the trimmed V and J ends, which lost 3 bases and 1 base, there was a span of 15 bases. Looked up from germline, CDR1 is SQVTM and CDR2 is ANQGSEA. This CDR3 has 15 residues. The CDR3, as DNA: TGCAGCGTTGACCCGGCTACCAGGGGGAACACTGAAGCTTTCTTT. It is translated as CSVDPATRGNTEAFF.

This clone appeared once. DNA for the CDR3: TGCAGCGTTGAACAATATGGGACTAGCGGGAGCCCAGATACGCAGTATTTT. It encodes CSVEQYGTSGSPDTQYF. This rearrangement joins TRBV29-1 to TRBJ2-3; 14 bases are a match to TRBD2. This CDR3 has 17 amino acids. Germline CDR1 SQVTM, CDR2 ANQGSEA. V was clipped by 2 bases and J by 4 bases; unmatched bases: 8.

The chain employs TRBV7-3 and TRBJ2-1; TRBD1 matches at 8 bases. The CDR3 contains 15 residues. V was pared by 5 bases and J by 2 bases, with 5 bases of the junction left unmatched. Germline V gives CDR1 SGHTA, CDR2 FQGTGA. CDR3 nucleotide sequence: TGTGCCAGCAGCATGGACAGGGCTGCCTACAATGAGCAGTTCTTC. Its translation: CASSMDRAAYNEQFF.

The chain has TRBV28 and TRBJ2-7; 7 bases are shared with TRBD1. Unmatched junction bases numbered 6, after V lost 7 bases and J lost 6 bases. The CDR3 is 12 amino acids. Germline CDR1 reads MDHEN; CDR2 reads SYDVKM. CDR3 sequence reads: CASKRQGSEQYF. CDR3 bases: TGTGCCAGCAAACGACAGGGAAGCGAGCAGTACTTC.

The chain uses TRBV11-2 and TRBJ2-7; 7 bases are shared with TRBD1. J lost 4 bases, V lost 5 bases, and 8 bases had no gene match. CDR1 SGHAT and CDR2 FQNNGV come from the germline V gene. This CDR3 is built from 14 residues. DNA of the CDR3: TGTGCCAGCAGCAAAACCGGGACAGTTTACGAGCAGTACTTC. This sequence encodes CASSKTGTVYEQYF. Complete variable domain (other parts from reference TRBV11-2 and TRBJ2-7): EAGVAQSPRYKIIEKRQSVAFWCNPISGHATLYWYQQILGQGPKLLIQFQNNGVVDDSQLPKDRFSAERLKGVDSTLKIQPAKLEDSAVYLCASSKTGTVYEQYFGPGTRLTVT.